The 9 T cell receptor beta chains presented below share a single source sample, sequenced in a study of blood T cell repertoires in COVID-19. TCRdb's copy holds only in-frame clones and misses some; the assay was immunoSEQ multiplex PCR. The repertoire has roughly 200,000 clones, roughly 83% of them found once; the top ten carry approximately 5.9%. The sample consisted of peripheral blood. These receptors originate from a middle-aged woman with COVID-19, enrolled during active disease.

The chain is built from TRBV3-1 (or the pseudogene TRBV3-2) and TRBJ2-3; TRBD2 matches at 11 bases. The germline gives CDR1 LGHDT, CDR2 YNNKEL (reference sequence). The CDR3 is made up of 17 amino acids. The V and J ends lost 3 bases and 0 bases, in that order; junction bases with no gene match: 5. In nucleotides, the CDR3 is TGTGCCAGCAGCCACACTGGGACTAGCGGAAGCACAGATACGCAGTATTTT. Protein product: CASSHTGTSGSTDTQYF.

The CDR3 reads CATRSGGSGANVLTF. In nucleotides, the CDR3 is TGTGCCACTCGCAGCGGGGGCTCTGGGGCCAACGTCCTGACTTTC. This chain joins TRBV6-5 and TRBJ2-6, with 8 nucleotides matching TRBD2. The CDR3 extends over 15 amino acids. V was clipped by 10 bases and J by 0 bases; unmatched bases: 5. Per germline, CDR1 MNHEY and CDR2 SVGAGI.

V gene TRBV5-1 combines with J gene TRBJ2-3; 9 bases map to TRBD2. Germline V gene data show CDR1 as SGHRS and CDR2 as YFSETQ. With V trimmed by 6 bases and J by 0 bases, 2 bases remained unmatched. This CDR3 has 14 residues. CDR3 residues: CASTSGVSTDTQYF. The CDR3 bases are TGCGCCAGCACTAGCGGGGTTAGCACAGATACGCAGTATTTT.

The J gene is TRBJ1-6, the V gene TRBV2; no firm D call. Trimming took 7 bases from V and 5 from J, leaving 12 bases between them. The CDR3 runs to 14 residues. Germline V gene sequence: CDR1 SNHLY, CDR2 FYNNEI. CDR3 sequence reads: CASNPGVDNSPLHF. The CDR3 DNA sequence: TGTGCCAGCAACCCGGGAGTGGATAATTCACCCCTCCACTTT.

The chain uses TRBV10-3 and TRBJ1-4, with D maybe TRBD1 (5 bases). This CDR3 has 14 residues. Per the germline V gene, CDR1 is ENHRY and CDR2 is SYGVKD. Deletions cut 6 bases from V and 8 bases from J, with 16 bases between. CDR3 DNA: TGTGCCATCAGGAGCGGGGGGGGAGGCGAAAAACTGTTTTTT. It translates to CAIRSGGGGEKLFF.

The chain carries TRBV20-1 and TRBJ2-3; a weak D match, TRBD2 (5 bases). V was cut by 3 bases and J by 2 bases, with 12 bases left in between. The germline CDR1 and CDR2 sequences are DFQATT and SNEGSKA (reference sequence). The CDR3 totals 14 residues. Here the CDR3 DNA reads TGCAGTGCTAGTTCTGCGGGCCCCACAGATACGCAGTATTTT. It codes for CSASSAGPTDTQYF.

This chain uses TRBV21-1 with TRBJ2-6; the D call of TRBD1 is as the table states it, not checked on the DNA. TRBV21-1 is marked as a pseudogene. The CDR3 contains 20 residues. The CDR3 reads CASWRGPGQQGDSGANVLTF. The CDR3 DNA is TGTGCCAGCTGGAGGGGGCCGGGTCAACAGGGAGATTCAGGGGCCAACGTCCTGACTTTC.

The chain joins TRBV4-3 to TRBJ2-2, with TRBD1 matching 8 bases. This CDR3 is built from 15 residues. Trimming removed 1 base from V and 7 bases from J; junction bases left unmatched: 5. Germline loops: CDR1 LGHNA, CDR2 YSLEER. CDR3 sequence: CASSQGNRGIGELFF. The CDR3 region has the DNA TGCGCCAGCAGCCAAGGGAACAGGGGGATCGGGGAGCTGTTTTTT.

This clone was detected once. The chain joins TRBV13 to TRBJ1-1; D is perhaps TRBD1 (6 bases). Between the trimmed V and J ends, which lost 2 bases and 1 base, there was a span of 8 bases. Germline assignment: CDR1 PRHDT and CDR2 FYEKMQ (reference sequence). This CDR3 is built from 14 residues. The CDR3 protein is CASSLWGQNTEAFF. CDR3 DNA sequence: TGTGCCAGCAGCTTATGGGGACAGAACACTGAAGCTTTCTTT.